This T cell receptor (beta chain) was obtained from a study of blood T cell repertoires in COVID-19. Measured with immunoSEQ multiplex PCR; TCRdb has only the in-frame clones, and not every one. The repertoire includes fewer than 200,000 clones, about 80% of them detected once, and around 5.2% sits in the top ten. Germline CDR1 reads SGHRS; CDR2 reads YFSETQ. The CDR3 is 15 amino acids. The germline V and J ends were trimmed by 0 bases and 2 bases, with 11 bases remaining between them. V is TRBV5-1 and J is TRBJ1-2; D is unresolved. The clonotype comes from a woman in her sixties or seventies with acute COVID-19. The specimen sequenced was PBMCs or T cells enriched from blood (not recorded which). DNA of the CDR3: TGCGCCAGCAGCTTGGAGGGAGGGCCCAACTATGGCTACACCTTC. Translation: CASSLEGGPNYGYTF.